This T cell receptor (beta chain) was recovered during a study of technical replicates of blood from several donors. Trimming removed 5 bases from V and 2 bases from J; junction bases left unmatched: 10. CDR3 size: 15 residues. CDR1 GTSNPN and CDR2 SVGIG come from the germline V gene (reference sequence). Assay used: immunoSEQ multiplex PCR; TCRdb lists only in-frame clones, some missing. The table records approximately 81,000 clones, 95% of them present only once. The sequence came from a human donor in good health. Source material: T cells isolated from PBMCs. The chain couples TRBV30 to TRBJ2-7; 9 positions agree with TRBD2. This chain's CDR3 is CAWEGLAGLTYEQYF. DNA for the CDR3: TGTGCCTGGGAAGGGCTAGCGGGGTTAACCTACGAGCAGTACTTC.